The text below deals with one T cell receptor beta chain. Via MiXCR, TCRdb re-called the 5' RACE reads, giving one row per CDR3 protein. The sample records about 530,000 distinct CDR3 sequences, about a fifth being singletons. The germline gives CDR1 MDHEN, CDR2 SYDVKM. V lost 6 bases, J lost 8 bases, and 10 bases lay in between. This CDR3 has 11 amino acids. These data come from a study of identical twins. This same sample was also part of a study on yellow fever vaccine responses in identical twins. That source adds: The authors reported partly convergent, partly personalized vaccine responses in identical twins.

Specimen: CD4+ T cells sorted from blood. This receptor was taken from a woman aged 18-29 years in good health. The gene calls are TRBV28 and TRBJ1-2; possibly TRBD1 for D (6 bases). The CDR3 coding sequence is TGTGCCAGCAGAACAGGGTTGGGCTACACCTTC. Translation gives CASRTGLGYTF.